The present TCR beta chain was sequenced within a study of T-cell reconstitution after alpha-beta-depleted transplantation in children (dated by TCRdb to 2016 to 2017). Notes on the research overall: T-cell immune reconstitution after TCRalphabeta/CD19-depleted allogeneic hematopoietic cell transplantation in children was quantitatively tracked in the study by means of TCR repertoire profiling.

CDR1 and CDR2 (LGHDT, YNNKEL) derive from the germline V gene (reference sequence). The CDR3 holds 22 amino acids from the cysteine to the phenylalanine. CDR3 DNA only is kept here, 66 bases in frame from base 1. For this chain, trimming is 0 bases at the V end and 2 bases at the J end, and the number of junction bases without a gene match is 15. This clonotype was picked up many times. Its antigen is still unknown. No much larger clone is present one base from it, and per-base qualities are unavailable. Libraries came from PCR. For sequencing, an Illumina HiSeq 2500 was employed. To normalize quantification of the TCRbeta repertoire, the TCR libraries were built with molecular barcoding that relied on unique molecular identifiers. TCRdb redid the processing of the public reads, applying fastp at Q25 and MiXCR, and retained in-frame beta chains. Each record represents a unique CDR3 protein, reported with the most common genes and DNA among its rows. This sample gives more than 60,000 distinct CDR3 sequences in total; 6% to 8.5% of them show up just once. The top ten constitute 2.5% of the sample.

The chain is made from TRBV3-1 and TRBJ2-1, and 14 junctional nucleotides match TRBD2. This TCR came from a human donor who donated a stem cell graft to a child with acute lymphoblastic leukemia. This sample comprised PBMCs from the stem cell graft donor, obtained from the stem cell graft. The bases read TGTGCCAGCAGCCAAGAAAGGGACTTGACTAGCGGGAGGGTTTTTACCTACAATGAGCAGTTCTTC. Its protein reads: CASSQERDLTSGRVFTYNEQFF.